These 16 T cell receptor beta chains were all obtained from the same sample, sequenced in a study of T cells in Graves' hyperthyroidism and ophthalmopathy. Amplified TCR beta CDR3 regions came from RNA transcripts. Initially, a first-round RT-PCR of the TCR CDR3 employed the HTBI primer set. TCRdb re-derived calls from the multiplex PCR reads in MiXCR, one entry per CDR3 protein. The sample has some 380,000 distinct CDR3 sequences, roughly 14% seen once; the top ten hold around 20%. Sequencing was done on a sample of blood. The source of these receptors is a man aged 25-45 years with Graves' hyperthyroidism that later progressed to Graves' ophthalmopathy.

This clonotype was recorded at least ten times. V is TRBV12-3 or TRBV12-4 and J is TRBJ1-4, with a tentative D call TRBD1 (5 bases). Trimming pared 6 bases from V and 5 bases from J, leaving 13 bases between. This CDR3 contains 14 residues. For the CDR3, the DNA is TGTGCCAGCAGCCCAGGGAAAAGGAATGAAAAACTGTTTTTT. This gives the protein CASSPGKRNEKLFF.

A few counts support this clonotype. The V gene is TRBV6-1, the J gene TRBJ1-4; D ambiguous. The CDR3 spans 14 residues. V gave up 2 bases and J gave up 6 bases, with 10 bases separating them. CDR1 is MNHNS and CDR2 is SASEGT in the germline V gene. This chain's CDR3 is CASSEPGRHEKLFF. In DNA form, the CDR3 reads TGTGCCAGCAGTGAACCAGGAAGGCATGAAAAACTGTTTTTT.

This chain uses TRBV7-9 with TRBJ2-7; TRBD1 matches at 11 bases. Germline CDR1 is SEHNR and CDR2 is FQNEAQ (reference sequence). This CDR3 has 17 residues. The J segment lost 2 bases and the V segment lost 1 base, leaving 7 bases of the junction unmatched. CDR3 protein: CASSLGRLGQGAYEQYF. CDR3 coding DNA: TGTGCCAGCAGCTTAGGGAGGCTGGGACAGGGGGCCTACGAGCAGTACTTC.

This clonotype was seen ten or more times. The chain combines TRBV28 with TRBJ1-6; D is possibly TRBD1 (6 bases). Looked up from germline, CDR1 is MDHEN and CDR2 is SYDVKM. The CDR3 sequence is 14 residues long. The V end was cut by 4 bases, the J end by 4 bases, with 8 bases between. The CDR3 here is CASSSGQYNSPLHF. The CDR3 bases are TGTGCCAGCAGTTCCGGACAGTATAATTCACCCCTCCACTTT.

Ten or more counts support this clonotype. This chain joins TRBV12-3 or TRBV12-4 and TRBJ1-1; TRBD1 agrees at 12 bases. V dropped 7 bases and J dropped 0; count of bases not matched to a gene: 9. The CDR3 covers 17 residues. CDR3 loop: CASIPGQGAIMNTEAFF. The DNA for the CDR3 is TGTGCCAGCATCCCGGGACAGGGGGCAATTATGAACACTGAAGCTTTCTTT.

A remark on this clonotype: A read error may account for a junction end that differs from germline. This chain joins TRBV12-3 or TRBV12-4 and TRBJ1-1, with a weak D call TRBD1 (5 bases). The CDR3 is 12 residues long. The CDR3 region has the DNA TGTGCCAACAGTGAGGGGAACCCCCCCGGGCTCTTT. Translation gives CANSEGNPPGLF.

This clonotype was counted ten times or more. V usage is TRBV20-1 and J usage is TRBJ2-3; 7 bases are shared with TRBD2. V shed 6 bases, J shed 2 bases, and the junction held 14 bases outside the gene matches. The CDR3 contains 16 residues. The germline gives CDR1 DFQATT, CDR2 SNEGSKA (reference sequence). The CDR3: CSARGVSAGVTDTQYF. In DNA, the CDR3 is TGCAGTGCCCGAGGGGTTTCGGCGGGGGTCACAGATACGCAGTATTTT.

Concerning this clonotype: This may stem from a read error, because a much larger clone lies one nucleotide away. The chain has TRBV30 and TRBJ1-1; no firm D call. The CDR3 totals 12 residues. The germline V and J ends were trimmed by 4 bases and 4 bases, with 10 bases remaining between them. Germline assignment: CDR1 GTSNPN and CDR2 SVGIG (reference sequence). The chain's CDR3 is CAWKRGSTEAFF. CDR3 DNA: TGTGCCTGGAAGCGGGGAAGCACTGAAGCTTTCTTT.

The J gene is TRBJ1-6, the V gene TRBV19, with TRBD1 matching over 8 bases. V gave up 4 bases and J gave up 7 bases; unmatched junction bases: 3. There are 14 residues in the CDR3. CDR1 and CDR2 (germline): LNHDA, SQIVND (reference sequence). CDR3 protein: CASSTRQGNSPLHF. In DNA form, the CDR3 reads TGTGCCAGTAGTACTCGACAGGGGAATTCACCCCTCCACTTT.

This clonotype was detected ten times or more. The chain links TRBV2 to TRBJ1-2; D is uncertain. Per the germline V gene, CDR1 is SNHLY and CDR2 is FYNNEI. V shed 6 bases and J shed 0 bases, with 11 bases lying between them. The length of the CDR3 is 14 residues. CDR3 loop: CASSLVLANYGYTF. The CDR3 DNA reads as TGTGCCAGCAGCCTAGTATTAGCTAACTATGGCTACACCTTC.

This clonotype has a single count. The CDR3 protein is CASSTGFILNEQFF. As DNA, the CDR3 is TGTGCCAGCAGCACAGGGTTCATCTTGAATGAGCAGTTCTTC. The rearrangement links TRBV9 to TRBJ2-1; perhaps TRBD1 as D (6 bases). Germline CDR1 reads SGDLS; CDR2 reads YYNGEE. Trimming cost V 4 bases and J 7 bases, with 15 bases left between them. The CDR3 is made up of 14 amino acids.

This clonotype was counted many times. The rearrangement joins TRBV5-1 to TRBJ1-1; 7 bases align to TRBD1. Unmatched junction bases numbered 2, after V lost 0 bases and J lost 0 bases. The CDR3 is made up of 15 amino acids. Germline V gene lookup returns CDR1 SGHRS and CDR2 YFSETQ. CDR3 residues: CASSLAGTVNTEAFF. The DNA of the CDR3 is TGCGCCAGCAGCTTGGCTGGGACAGTGAACACTGAAGCTTTCTTT.

The rearrangement joins TRBV6-1 to TRBJ1-2; weak D call: TRBD1 (5 bases). Germline CDR1 reads MNHNS; CDR2 reads SASEGT. V lost 2 bases to trimming and J lost 4 bases, with 17 bases between them. This CDR3 is built from 16 residues. Here the CDR3 DNA reads TGTGCCAGCAGTGAATTTCGGCGGGACCCAGTCTATGGCTACACCTTC. It translates to CASSEFRRDPVYGYTF.

This clonotype was observed at least ten times. The chain joins TRBV28 to TRBJ1-5, with 8 nucleotides matching TRBD1. V lost 3 bases to trimming and J lost 6 bases; unmatched junction nucleotides: 7. Germline loops: CDR1 MDHEN, CDR2 SYDVKM. This CDR3 has 15 residues. Written as DNA, the CDR3 is TGTGCCAGCAGTTTTCGGACAGGGTTCAGTCAGCCCCAGCATTTT. This codes for CASSFRTGFSQPQHF.

This clonotype was counted at least ten times. The chain carries TRBV20-1 and TRBJ2-7; 12 nucleotides match TRBD2. Per germline, CDR1 DFQATT and CDR2 SNEGSKA (reference sequence). This CDR3 is 14 amino acids long. V lost 3 bases and J lost 5; bases outside the gene matches: 5. In DNA, the CDR3 is TGCAGTGCTAGGGGGACTAGCGGGCTCGACGAGCAGTACTTC. Translated, it gives CSARGTSGLDEQYF.

The CDR3 nucleotides are TGTGCCAGCAGTTCCCTCGGAACGGTCCAAGAGACCCAGTACTTC. Translation gives CASSSLGTVQETQYF. The V and J genes are TRBV28 and TRBJ2-5; D remains ambiguous. The germline CDR1 and CDR2 sequences are MDHEN and SYDVKM. The CDR3 spans 15 residues. V lost 4 bases, J lost 1 base, and 13 bases lay in between.